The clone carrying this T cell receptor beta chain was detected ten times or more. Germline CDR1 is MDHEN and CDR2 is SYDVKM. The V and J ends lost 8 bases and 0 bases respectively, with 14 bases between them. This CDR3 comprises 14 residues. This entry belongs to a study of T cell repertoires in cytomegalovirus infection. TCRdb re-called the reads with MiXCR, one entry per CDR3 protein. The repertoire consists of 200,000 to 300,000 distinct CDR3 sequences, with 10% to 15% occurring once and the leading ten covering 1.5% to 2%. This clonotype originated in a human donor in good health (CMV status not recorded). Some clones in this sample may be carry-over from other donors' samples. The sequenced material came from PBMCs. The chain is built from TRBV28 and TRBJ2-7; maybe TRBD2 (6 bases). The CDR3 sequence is CASGGTEPSYEQYF. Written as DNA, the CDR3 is TGTGCCAGCGGAGGGACCGAACCCTCCTACGAGCAGTACTTC.